This TCR beta chain was sequenced for a study of T cells in Graves' hyperthyroidism and ophthalmopathy. The CDR3 regions of TCR beta were amplified from RNA transcripts. The HTBI primer set drove a first-round RT-PCR of the TCR CDR3. TCRdb passed the multiplex PCR reads through MiXCR, listing each CDR3 protein once. The sample lists about 570,000 distinct CDR3 sequences, approximately 44% occurring once. Study observations and caveats: Ophthalmopathy and stable hyperthyroidism were told apart by a 13 V-J model. Peripheral blood also featured most of the thyroid clonotypes expanded above 0.001.

Investigators excluded patients with uncontrolled infection, other autoimmune disease, pregnancy or lactation. This CDR3 has 15 residues. V was trimmed by 6 bases and J by 0 bases, leaving 14 bases between them. Concerning this clonotype: The antigen is undetermined.

This sequence joins TRBV12-3 or TRBV12-4 and TRBJ1-2; perhaps TRBD1 as D (6 bases). The sample was peripheral blood or thyroid tissue (not recorded which). This sequence originates from an adult woman with Graves' disease, either hyperthyroidism or ophthalmopathy (not recorded which). Here the CDR3 reads CASRGQFKTNYGYTF. The CDR3 bases are TGTGCCAGCAGGGGACAATTTAAAACTAACTATGGCTACACCTTC.